This T cell receptor beta chain was observed in a study of blood T cell repertoires in COVID-19. In the study overall: Researchers got acute and convalescent COVID-19 samples from the United States, Italy and Spain. Sample material is recorded as cDNA or gDNA derived from T cells, B-cell-depleted T cells, or PBMCs.

Sequenced by immunoSEQ multiplex PCR; TCRdb stores in-frame clones only, minus some. The repertoire holds roughly 420,000 clones, with over 75% as singletons. CDR1 and CDR2 from the germline V gene are MGHRA and YSYEKL. The J segment lost 1 base and the V segment lost 6 bases, leaving 5 bases of the junction unmatched. There are 14 residues in the CDR3. Sequenced sample: PBMCs or T cells enriched from blood (not recorded which). This receptor was taken from a woman aged 25 to 39 with acute COVID-19. The V call is TRBV4-1, the J call TRBJ1-1, with 7 bases fitting TRBD1. The CDR3 here is CASRAGTANTEAFF. The CDR3 DNA is TGCGCCAGCAGAGCCGGGACAGCGAACACTGAAGCTTTCTTT.